This T cell receptor (beta chain) was sequenced in a study of T cell responses to AZD1222 COVID-19 vaccine. General study results and limits: With dominance at 160-218 and 743-854, vaccine-associated CD4 TCRs spanned spike. White British donors predominated, females outnumbered males, and clonal diversity was possibly underestimated.

This clone has just one count. The antigen is unknown. The germline gives CDR1 MGHDK, CDR2 SYGVNS. This CDR3 spans 14 amino acids. V gave up 2 bases and J gave up 11 bases, with 13 bases separating them. Assay: immunoSEQ multiplex PCR; the TCRdb copy retains only in-frame clones and omits some. Of about 190,000 clones listed, 90% to 95% are singletons. The chain recombines TRBV25-1 with TRBJ1-6; no firm D call. The receptor was isolated from an adult in good health. The material sequenced was peripheral blood, taken on day 0 of AZD1222 vaccination. The CDR3 DNA sequence: TGTGCCAGCAGTGAAGCCCAGGTTATAGCACCCCTCCACTTT. It codes for CASSEAQVIAPLHF.